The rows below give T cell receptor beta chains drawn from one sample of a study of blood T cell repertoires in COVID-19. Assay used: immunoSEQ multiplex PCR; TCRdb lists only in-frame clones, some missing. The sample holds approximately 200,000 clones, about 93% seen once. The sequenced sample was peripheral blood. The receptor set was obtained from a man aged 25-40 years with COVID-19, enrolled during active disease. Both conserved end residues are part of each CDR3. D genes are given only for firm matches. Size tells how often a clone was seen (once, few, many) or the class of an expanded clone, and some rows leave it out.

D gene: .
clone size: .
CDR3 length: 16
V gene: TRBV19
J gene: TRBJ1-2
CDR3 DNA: TGTGCCAGTAGTATACCCCAGGGGACGGCCCGAGCGGGCTACACCTTC
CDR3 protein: CASSIPQGTARAGYTF

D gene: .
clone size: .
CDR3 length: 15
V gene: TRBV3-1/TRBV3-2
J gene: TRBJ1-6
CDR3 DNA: TGTGCCAGCAGCCTGAGGACAGCCTATAATTCACCCCTCCACTTT
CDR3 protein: CASSLRTAYNSPLHF

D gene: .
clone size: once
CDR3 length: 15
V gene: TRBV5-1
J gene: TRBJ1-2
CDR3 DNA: TGCGCCAGCAGCTTGGCTCGGCCAGGGAACTATGGCTACACCTTC
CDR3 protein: CASSLARPGNYGYTF

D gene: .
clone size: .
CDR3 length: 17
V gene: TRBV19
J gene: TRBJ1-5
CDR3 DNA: TGTGCCAGTAGTATAGATCGAGGCGTCCATAACAATCAGCCCCAGCATTTT
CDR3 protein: CASSIDRGVHNNQPQHF

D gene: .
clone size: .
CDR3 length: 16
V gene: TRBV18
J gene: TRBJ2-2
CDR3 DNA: TGTGCCAGCTCACCACCCTCTACAGGGAACACCGGGGAGCTGTTTTTT
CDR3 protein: CASSPPSTGNTGELFF

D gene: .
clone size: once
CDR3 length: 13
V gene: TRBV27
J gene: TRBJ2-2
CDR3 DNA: TGTGCCAGCATGACAGGGAACACCGGGGAGCTGTTTTTT
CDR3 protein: CASMTGNTGELFF

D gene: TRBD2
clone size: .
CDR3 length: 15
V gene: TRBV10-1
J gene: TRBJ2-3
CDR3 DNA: TGCGCCAGCAGTGCCAGCGGGGGATTCACAGATACGCAGTATTTT
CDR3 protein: CASSASGGFTDTQYF

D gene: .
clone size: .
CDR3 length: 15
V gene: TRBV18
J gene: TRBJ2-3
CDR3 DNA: TGTGCCAGCTCTCCTCCTTCGGGGAGCACAGATACGCAGTATTTT
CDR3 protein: CASSPPSGSTDTQYF

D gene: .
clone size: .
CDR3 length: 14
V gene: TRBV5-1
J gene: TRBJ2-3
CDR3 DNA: TGCGCCAGCAGCGAGAGGAGGGACGCAGATACGCAGTATTTT
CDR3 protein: CASSERRDADTQYF

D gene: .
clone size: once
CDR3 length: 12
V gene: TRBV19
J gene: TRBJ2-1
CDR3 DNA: TGTGCCAGTCATGGTGGGGGCGGTGAGCAGTTCTTC
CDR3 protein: CASHGGGGEQFF

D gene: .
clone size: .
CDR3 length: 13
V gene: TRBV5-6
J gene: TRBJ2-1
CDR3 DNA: TGTGCCAGCAGCTTCTCTGGGACTTATGAGCAGTTCTTC
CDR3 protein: CASSFSGTYEQFF

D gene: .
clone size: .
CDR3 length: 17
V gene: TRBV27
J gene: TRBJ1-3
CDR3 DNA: TGTGCCAGCAGTTTATTCGGGGGGCCTTTTTCTGGAAACACCATATATTTT
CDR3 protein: CASSLFGGPFSGNTIYF

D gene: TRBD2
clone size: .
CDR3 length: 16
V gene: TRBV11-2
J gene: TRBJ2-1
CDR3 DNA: TGTGCCAGCAGCCCGTTTACGGGGGGAGCCTACAATGAGCAGTTCTTC
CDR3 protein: CASSPFTGGAYNEQFF

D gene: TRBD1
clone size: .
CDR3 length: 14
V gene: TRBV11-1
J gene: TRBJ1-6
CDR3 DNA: TGTGCCAGCAGCCGACAGGGTTTGAATTCACCCCTCCACTTT
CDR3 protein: CASSRQGLNSPLHF

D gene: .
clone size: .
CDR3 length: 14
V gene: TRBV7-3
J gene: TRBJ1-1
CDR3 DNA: TGTGCCAGCAGCTTAGGACACTCGAACACTGAAGCTTTCTTT
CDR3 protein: CASSLGHSNTEAFF

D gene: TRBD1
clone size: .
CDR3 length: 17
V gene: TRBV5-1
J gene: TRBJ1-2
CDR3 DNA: TGCGCCAGCAGCCTAAAAACAATGGGACAGTTCGGCTCTGGCTACACCTTC
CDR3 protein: CASSLKTMGQFGSGYTF

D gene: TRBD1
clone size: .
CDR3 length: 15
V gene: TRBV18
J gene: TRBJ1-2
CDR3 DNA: TGTGCCAGCTCAGGGGGACAGCACCGATACTATGGCTACACCTTC
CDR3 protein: CASSGGQHRYYGYTF

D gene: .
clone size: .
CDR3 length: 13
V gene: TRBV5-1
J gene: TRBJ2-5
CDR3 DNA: TGCGCCAGCAAGTTAGCATCACAAGAGACCCAGTACTTC
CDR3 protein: CASKLASQETQYF

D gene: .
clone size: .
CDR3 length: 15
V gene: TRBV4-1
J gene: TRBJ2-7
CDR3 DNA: TGCGCCAGCAGCCAAGAGGGGTTCGGGGGCTACGAGCAGTACTTC
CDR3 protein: CASSQEGFGGYEQYF

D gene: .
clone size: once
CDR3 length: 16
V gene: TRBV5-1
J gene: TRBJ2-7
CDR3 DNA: TGCGCCAGCAGCTTGAGGGGGGGCGCGACCGACTACGAGCAGTACTTC
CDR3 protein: CASSLRGGATDYEQYF

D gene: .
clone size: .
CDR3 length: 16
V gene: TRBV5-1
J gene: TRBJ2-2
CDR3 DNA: TGCGCCAGCAGCTTGTCAGGCGGGGTGAACACCGGGGAGCTGTTTTTT
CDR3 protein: CASSLSGGVNTGELFF

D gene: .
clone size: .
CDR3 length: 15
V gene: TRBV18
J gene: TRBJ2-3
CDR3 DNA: TGTGCCAGCTCAAATGCGGGACAGACCACAGATACGCAGTATTTT
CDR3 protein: CASSNAGQTTDTQYF

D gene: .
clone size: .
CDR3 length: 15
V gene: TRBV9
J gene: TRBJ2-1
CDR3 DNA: TGTGCCAGCAGCGTAGACCGGACAAGAACCAATGAGCAGTTCTTC
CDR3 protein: CASSVDRTRTNEQFF

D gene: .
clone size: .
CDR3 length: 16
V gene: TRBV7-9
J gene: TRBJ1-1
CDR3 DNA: TGTGCCAGCGAGGTAGTGTCTAGGAGGGGTGAGACTGAAGCTTTCTTT
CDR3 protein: CASEVVSRRGETEAFF

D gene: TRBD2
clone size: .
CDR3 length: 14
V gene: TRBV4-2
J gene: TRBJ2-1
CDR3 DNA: TGTGCCAGCAGCCTCGCGGGGGTTTACAATGAGCAGTTCTTC
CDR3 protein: CASSLAGVYNEQFF

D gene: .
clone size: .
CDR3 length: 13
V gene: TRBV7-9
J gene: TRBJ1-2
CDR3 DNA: TGTGCCAGCAGCTTATCACAGGCCTATGGCTACACCTTC
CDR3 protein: CASSLSQAYGYTF

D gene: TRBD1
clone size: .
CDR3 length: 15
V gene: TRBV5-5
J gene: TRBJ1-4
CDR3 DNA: TGTGCCAGCAGCTCCTACAGGGGAGCTAATGAAAAACTGTTTTTT
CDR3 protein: CASSSYRGANEKLFF

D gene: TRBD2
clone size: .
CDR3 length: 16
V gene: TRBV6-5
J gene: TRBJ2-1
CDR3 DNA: TGTGCCAGCAGTTCTGCTAGCGGGGGGAACTACAATGAGCAGTTCTTC
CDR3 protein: CASSSASGGNYNEQFF

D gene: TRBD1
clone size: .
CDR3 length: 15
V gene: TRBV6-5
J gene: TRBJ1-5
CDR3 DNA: TGTGCCAGCAGTTATGGGACAGGCGGTAATCAGCCCCAGCATTTT
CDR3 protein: CASSYGTGGNQPQHF

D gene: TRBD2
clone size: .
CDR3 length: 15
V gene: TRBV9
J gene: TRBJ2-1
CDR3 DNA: TGTGCCAGCAGCCCGGGGAGGGGTCCCTACAATGAGCAGTTCTTC
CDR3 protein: CASSPGRGPYNEQFF

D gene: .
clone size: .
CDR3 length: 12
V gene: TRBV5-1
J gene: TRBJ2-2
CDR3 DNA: TGCGCCAGCAGCCTCCTGACCGGGGAGCTGTTTTTT
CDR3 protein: CASSLLTGELFF

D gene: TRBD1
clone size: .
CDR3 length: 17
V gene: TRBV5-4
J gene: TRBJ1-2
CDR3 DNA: TGTGCCAGCAGCTGGGGTGCCGGGACAGGCGTTAACTATGGCTACACCTTC
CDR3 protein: CASSWGAGTGVNYGYTF

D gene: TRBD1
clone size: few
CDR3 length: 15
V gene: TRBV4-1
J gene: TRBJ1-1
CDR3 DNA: TGCGCCAGCAGCCAAACTTGGACAGGGGATACTGAAGCTTTCTTT
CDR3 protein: CASSQTWTGDTEAFF

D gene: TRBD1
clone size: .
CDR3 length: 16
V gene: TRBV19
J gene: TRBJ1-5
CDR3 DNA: TGTGCCAGTAGTTTCCGGGACAGGGGGGCGAATCAGCCCCAGCATTTT
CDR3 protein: CASSFRDRGANQPQHF

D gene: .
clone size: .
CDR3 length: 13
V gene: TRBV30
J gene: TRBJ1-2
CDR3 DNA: TGTGCCTGGAGTGTAGGTATGGGAGGAGGCTACACCTTC
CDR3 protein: CAWSVGMGGGYTF

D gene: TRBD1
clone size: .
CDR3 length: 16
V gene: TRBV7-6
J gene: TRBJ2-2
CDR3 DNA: TGTGCCAGCAGCTCGACCGACAGGGGAGGTGCCGGGGAGCTGTTTTTT
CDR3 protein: CASSSTDRGGAGELFF

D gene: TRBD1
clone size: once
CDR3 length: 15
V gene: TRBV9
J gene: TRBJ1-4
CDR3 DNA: TGTGCCAGCAGCGCAGGGGGCGCGGGAATAGAAAAACTGTTTTTT
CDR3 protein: CASSAGGAGIEKLFF

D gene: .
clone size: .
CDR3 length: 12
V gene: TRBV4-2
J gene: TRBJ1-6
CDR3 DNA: TGTGCCAGCAGCCCTATCAATTCACCCCTCCACTTT
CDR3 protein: CASSPINSPLHF

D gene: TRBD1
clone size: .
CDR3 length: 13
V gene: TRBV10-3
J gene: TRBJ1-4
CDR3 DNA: TGTGCCATCAAGGGACAGCTTAATGAAAAACTGTTTTTT
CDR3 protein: CAIKGQLNEKLFF